Below are 11 T cell receptor beta chains sequenced from a single sample in a study of T-cell reconstitution after alpha-beta-depleted transplantation in children. Using unique molecular identifiers, the investigators prepared the TCRbeta library. TCRdb itself ran the PCR reads through MiXCR, one entry per CDR3 protein. The repertoire has about 230,000 distinct CDR3 sequences, 9% to 10% of them found once; the top ten carry over 4.5%. The specimen was PBMCs from the stem cell graft donor, collected from the stem cell graft. These receptor sequences come from a human donor who donated a stem cell graft to a child with SCID.

Ten or more counts support this clonotype. The J gene is TRBJ2-2, the V gene TRBV5-1; D tentatively fits TRBD1 or TRBD2 (5 bases each). CDR3 length: 16 residues. From germline, CDR1 is SGHRS and CDR2 YFSETQ. Trimming stripped 0 bases from V and 0 bases from J, with 9 bases between. Here the CDR3 DNA reads TGCGCCAGCAGCTTGGGGGGGACGGCGAACACCGGGGAGCTGTTTTTT. Translating gives CASSLGGTANTGELFF. The complete variable domain, with remaining parts taken from reference TRBV5-1 and TRBJ2-2, reads KAGVTQTPRYLIKTRGQQVTLSCSPISGHRSVSWYQQTPGQGLQFLFEYFSETQRNKGNFPGRFSGRQFSNSRSEMNVSTLELGDSALYLCASSLGGTANTGELFFGEGSRLTVL.

This clonotype was seen repeatedly, ten times or more. This sequence joins TRBV5-1 and TRBJ2-3; D is uncertain. Germline V CDR1 and CDR2: SGHRS, YFSETQ. The germline V and J ends were trimmed by 0 bases and 0 bases, with 5 bases remaining between them. The CDR3 is 14 amino acids. This CDR3 is CASSLDFSTDTQYF. DNA for the CDR3: TGCGCCAGCAGCTTGGACTTCAGCACAGATACGCAGTATTTT.

This clonotype was seen many times. This chain uses TRBV29-1 with TRBJ1-2; the D gene is possibly TRBD1 (6 bases). The CDR3 consists of 12 residues. Germline V gives CDR1 SQVTM, CDR2 ANQGSEA. V lost 6 bases and J 4 bases, leaving 12 bases between the germline ends. The CDR3 sequence: CSVARGLYGYTF. For the CDR3, the DNA is TGCAGCGTCGCCAGGGGCCTCTATGGCTACACCTTC.

This clonotype was seen many times. This chain links TRBV20-1 with TRBJ2-7; D gene uncertain. This CDR3 comprises 13 residues. CDR1 DFQATT and CDR2 SNEGSKA come from the germline V gene (reference sequence). The V gene lost 0 bases and the J gene lost 0 bases, with 6 bases spanning the gap. The CDR3: CSAREPISYEQYF. The CDR3 nucleotides are TGCAGTGCTAGAGAACCGATCTCCTACGAGCAGTACTTC.

This clonotype showed up many times. The chain has TRBV12-3 or TRBV12-4 and TRBJ2-1, with 9 bases lining up with TRBD1. The CDR3 length is 15 residues. V dropped 3 bases and J dropped 8; count of bases not matched to a gene: 8. CDR3 nucleotides: TGTGCCAGCAGTTTGGGGACAGGGAAGACACATGAGCAGTTCTTC. It encodes CASSLGTGKTHEQFF.

This clonotype was counted many times. This rearrangement joins TRBV28 to TRBJ2-2; a possible D gene is TRBD1 (6 bases). Trimming shortened V by 3 bases and J by 5 bases, and 13 bases separated the two germline ends. The CDR3 is 15 amino acids. CDR1 is MDHEN and CDR2 is SYDVKM in the germline V gene. CDR3 in DNA: TGTGCCAGCAGTTTGGAAACAGGGCTAACCGGGGAGCTGTTTTTT. The encoded protein is CASSLETGLTGELFF.

Many counts were recorded for this clonotype. The V call is TRBV20-1, the J call TRBJ2-3; 8 bases line up with TRBD2. The CDR3 consists of 12 residues. V shed 5 bases and J 7 bases; nucleotides not matched to a gene: 5. The germline gives CDR1 DFQATT, CDR2 SNEGSKA (reference sequence). The CDR3 DNA is TGCAGTGCTCCAAGCGGGGGAAATACGCAGTATTTT. The encoded protein is CSAPSGGNTQYF.

In its sample, this clonotype was seen many times. The genes are TRBV2 and TRBJ2-7, with D perhaps TRBD1 (6 bases). V lost 7 bases and J 7 bases, leaving 11 bases between the germline ends. This CDR3 has 11 residues. CDR1 SNHLY and CDR2 FYNNEI come from the germline V gene. CDR3 nucleotides: TGTGCCAGCACCCAGAGGGGGGAGCAGTACTTC. Protein: CASTQRGEQYF. The complete variable domain, with remaining parts taken from reference TRBV2 and TRBJ2-7, reads EPEVTQTPSHQVTQMGQEVILRCVPISNHLYFYWYRQILGQKVEFLVSFYNNEISEKSEIFDDQFSVERPDGSNFTLKIRSTKLEDSAMYFCASTQRGEQYFGPGTRLTVT.

This clonotype was picked up many times. V gene TRBV4-2 combines with J gene TRBJ2-3, with 7 nucleotides matching TRBD2. V was pared by 4 bases and J by 0 bases, with 13 bases of the junction left unmatched. The length of the CDR3 is 18 residues. The germline gives CDR1 LGHNA, CDR2 YNFKEQ. The CDR3 DNA reads TGTGCCAGCAGCCCCTGGGGCGGGGGAAGCTCTAGCACAGATACGCAGTATTTT. This sequence encodes CASSPWGGGSSSTDTQYF.

This clonotype appeared many times. The chain couples TRBV6-5 to TRBJ2-2; TRBD1 might be the D (5 bases). Germline-derived CDR1 and CDR2 are MNHEY and SVGAGI. The length of the CDR3 is 19 residues. V dropped 0 bases and J dropped 4 bases, with 21 bases sitting between them. Written as DNA, the CDR3 is TGTGCCAGCAGTTACTCCAGGGTAGGGCAGGGATCGCCCACCGGGGAGCTGTTTTTT. It yields the protein CASSYSRVGQGSPTGELFF.

This clonotype was seen ten or more times. The J gene is TRBJ2-5, the V gene TRBV9; possibly TRBD1 for D (6 bases). In germline, CDR1 is SGDLS, CDR2 YYNGEE. V lost 2 bases and J 2 bases, leaving 13 bases between the germline ends. The CDR3 totals 15 residues. CDR3 region: CASSVSQGRQETQYF. CDR3 DNA: TGTGCCAGCAGCGTGTCACAGGGACGGCAAGAGACCCAGTACTTC.